This is a list of T cell receptor beta chains from one sample in a study of stem cell transplantation in POMP-related autoinflammatory disease. Clones were sequenced by immunoSEQ multiplex PCR, and TCRdb holds only the in-frame ones, with some missing. The data contain 68,000 or so clones, approximately 90% of them seen just once; the ten biggest clones take up about 0.71%. The sample consisted of CD4+ T cells from PBMCs, taken after stem cell transplantation. These receptors were taken from a human patient with POMP-related autoinflammation and immune dysregulation (PRAID). Some of these T cells may belong to the graft donor. CDR3s include the opening cysteine and the closing phenylalanine or tryptophan. D genes are given only for firm matches. Expanded clones get a size class; other rows say once, few or many, or leave the size out.

V	D	J	size	CDR3	DNA
TRBV3-1/TRBV3-2	NA	TRBJ2-3	NA	CASSQEETASSTDTQYF	TGTGCCAGCAGCCAAGAGGAGACGGCCTCTAGCACAGATACGCAGTATTTT
TRBV18	NA	TRBJ2-5	NA	CASSPRQAFQETQYF	TGTGCCAGCTCACCTAGACAGGCCTTCCAAGAGACCCAGTACTTC
TRBV5-4	TRBD1	TRBJ2-5	NA	CASSLEDRRETQYF	TGTGCCAGCAGCTTGGAGGACAGGAGAGAGACCCAGTACTTC
TRBV28	NA	TRBJ2-3	NA	CASSYLVATATDTQYF	TGTGCCAGCAGTTACCTCGTAGCGACTGCCACAGATACGCAGTATTTT
TRBV28	TRBD1	TRBJ2-7	NA	CASTPGTAITYEQYF	TGTGCCAGCACCCCCGGGACAGCGATTACCTACGAGCAGTACTTC
TRBV27	NA	TRBJ1-5	few	CASSFQGQPQHF	TGTGCCAGCAGTTTTCAGGGTCAGCCCCAGCATTTT
TRBV21-1	NA	TRBJ2-7	once	CASSAAIAGVGEQYF	TGTGCCAGCAGCGCAGCCATAGCGGGAGTGGGTGAGCAGTACTTC
TRBV7-3	NA	TRBJ2-2	NA	CASSLTLAFSTGELFF	TGTGCCAGCAGCTTAACATTAGCGTTTAGTACCGGGGAGCTGTTTTTT
TRBV12-5	TRBD1	TRBJ2-2	NA	CASQRDRSISGELFF	TGTGCTAGCCAACGGGACAGGTCGATTAGCGGGGAGCTGTTTTTT
TRBV28	TRBD1	TRBJ1-5	NA	CASSKRDRGHQPQHF	TGTGCCAGCAGCAAAAGAGACAGGGGGCACCAGCCCCAGCATTTT
TRBV3-1/TRBV3-2	TRBD2	TRBJ2-5	NA	CASSQVSGVGETQYF	TGTGCCAGCAGCCAAGTTAGCGGGGTCGGTGAGACCCAGTACTTC
TRBV11-2	NA	TRBJ2-1	NA	CASSFRGAYNEQFF	TGTGCCAGCAGCTTTCGGGGAGCCTACAATGAGCAGTTCTTC
TRBV28	TRBD1	TRBJ1-2	NA	CASTRQGGGYGYTF	TGTGCCAGCACTAGACAGGGAGGGGGCTATGGCTACACCTTC
TRBV7-2	NA	TRBJ1-2	NA	CASSLVRGVEYGYTF	TGTGCCAGCAGCTTAGTTAGGGGAGTGGAATATGGCTACACCTTC
TRBV6-5	NA	TRBJ2-5	NA	CASGGRRGVDQYF	TGTGCCAGCGGGGGGCGGAGAGGCGTGGACCAGTACTTC
TRBV5-1	TRBD1	TRBJ1-1	NA	CASTKTGENTEAFF	TGCGCCAGCACCAAGACAGGGGAGAACACTGAAGCTTTCTTT
TRBV28	NA	TRBJ1-1	NA	CATREGNTEAFF	TGTGCCACCCGGGAGGGGAACACTGAAGCTTTCTTT
TRBV7-9	NA	TRBJ1-2	NA	CASSSIGPYGYTF	TGTGCCAGCAGCTCCATCGGGCCTTATGGCTACACCTTC
TRBV24-1	NA	TRBJ2-3	NA	CATSEGSQIKVAQYF	TGTGCCACCAGTGAGGGGTCCCAGATCAAGGTCGCGCAGTATTTT
TRBV27	NA	TRBJ1-5	once	CASSAANSNQPQHF	TGTGCCAGCAGTGCGGCCAATAGCAATCAGCCCCAGCATTTT
TRBV5-1	TRBD1	TRBJ2-3	NA	CASSPRQGATDTQYF	TGCGCCAGCAGCCCTCGACAGGGGGCAACAGATACGCAGTATTTT
TRBV5-1	TRBD2	TRBJ2-3	NA	CASSLDSGGPGDTQYF	TGCGCCAGCAGCTTGGATAGCGGGGGGCCTGGAGATACGCAGTATTTT
TRBV18	NA	TRBJ2-3	NA	CASSPLASRTDTQYF	TGTGCCAGCTCACCACTGGCCTCACGCACAGATACGCAGTATTTT
TRBV9	NA	TRBJ1-4	NA	CASSPKGGRGEKLFF	TGTGCCAGCAGCCCTAAGGGGGGTCGCGGTGAAAAACTGTTTTTT